Listed below are T cell receptor beta chains from one sample, sequenced in a study of cytomegalovirus exposure and HLA in healthy donors. Libraries were prepared by immunoSEQ multiplex PCR; TCRdb keeps only in-frame clonotypes and omits some of them. The table includes 120,000 or so clones, 60% to 85% detected once. Input material: PBMCs. The receptor set was obtained from a human donor in good health. CDR3s include the opening cysteine and the closing phenylalanine or tryptophan. The order of the fields is clone size, V gene, J gene, D gene, CDR3 protein, CDR3 DNA. D genes are given only for firm matches. Clone size appears in some rows only: once, few, many, or a class for an expanded clone.

.	TRBV7-6	TRBJ2-3	.	CASSFGTLSTDTQYF	TGTGCCAGCAGCTTTGGGACACTTAGCACAGATACGCAGTATTTT
.	TRBV7-8	TRBJ2-5	TRBD2	CASSLSGGVLETQYF	TGTGCCAGCAGCTTAAGCGGGGGGGTTTTGGAGACCCAGTACTTC
.	TRBV12-5	TRBJ1-3	.	CASGLGGGRTGNTIYF	TGTGCTAGTGGTTTGGGAGGGGGTAGAACTGGAAACACCATATATTTT
.	TRBV27	TRBJ1-1	.	CASSNQLRSMNTEAFF	TGTGCCAGCAGTAACCAACTGAGATCGATGAACACTGAAGCTTTCTTT
.	TRBV10-3	TRBJ2-1	TRBD2	CAITAGGSNNEQFF	TGTGCCATCACAGCGGGGGGGAGTAACAATGAGCAGTTCTTC
.	TRBV10-2	TRBJ2-5	.	CASASTDPRAQYF	TGCGCCAGCGCGTCGACAGATCCTCGGGCCCAGTACTTC
few	TRBV6-1	TRBJ2-3	TRBD2	CASSGGAGGTDTQYF	TGTGCCAGCAGTGGGGGGGCGGGGGGGACAGATACGCAGTATTTT
.	TRBV28	TRBJ2-3	.	CASSLSGGGTTDTQYF	TGTGCCAGCAGTTTATCAGGAGGGGGCACCACAGATACGCAGTATTTT
.	TRBV19	TRBJ1-4	.	CASRLQGITNEKLFF	TGTGCCAGTAGGCTGCAGGGTATCACTAATGAAAAACTGTTTTTT
.	TRBV11-2	TRBJ1-1	.	CASSSDTVNTEAFF	TGTGCCAGCAGCTCGGACACCGTGAACACTGAAGCTTTCTTT
once	TRBV7-9	TRBJ1-6	.	CASSYQTGGNSPLHF	TGTGCCAGCAGCTACCAGACAGGAGGAAATTCACCCCTCCACTTT
.	TRBV7-9	TRBJ2-7	.	CSSSSFRDYEQYF	TGTTCCAGCAGTTCCTTCCGGGACTACGAGCAGTACTTC
.	TRBV28	TRBJ1-4	.	CASRFPLATNEKLFF	TGTGCCAGCAGGTTTCCCCTTGCAACTAATGAAAAACTGTTTTTT
.	TRBV4-2	TRBJ2-7	TRBD1	CASSRETGGEQYF	TGTGCCAGCAGCCGAGAAACAGGGGGCGAGCAGTACTTC
.	TRBV6-1	TRBJ2-1	TRBD1	CASRHKLGQGAIF	TGTGCCAGCAGGCACAAACTAGGACAGGGGGCTATCTTC
.	TRBV4-2	TRBJ1-4	TRBD1	CASSVTGGGEKLFF	TGTGCCAGCAGCGTCACAGGGGGCGGTGAAAAACTGTTTTTT
.	TRBV7-8	TRBJ1-2	.	CASSLYPGDYGYTF	TGTGCCAGCAGCTTATATCCAGGGGACTATGGCTACACCTTC
.	TRBV5-1	TRBJ2-7	TRBD2	CASSPSREETFGSLYEQYF	TGCGCCAGCAGCCCTTCCCGGGAGGAGACCTTTGGCAGCCTCTACGAGCAGTACTTC
.	TRBV6-1	TRBJ1-5	.	CASSDDQPQHF	TGTGCCAGCAGTGACGATCAGCCCCAGCATTTT
.	TRBV19	TRBJ2-1	.	CASSGWTANNEQFF	TGTGCCAGTAGTGGCTGGACTGCCAACAATGAGCAGTTCTTC
few	TRBV9	TRBJ1-5	.	CASSVDGSSNQPQHF	TGTGCCAGCAGCGTAGATGGGAGTAGCAATCAGCCCCAGCATTTT
.	TRBV18	TRBJ2-1	.	CASSPFPGAYNEQFF	TGTGCCAGCTCACCATTTCCGGGGGCCTACAATGAGCAGTTCTTC
.	TRBV7-9	TRBJ2-1	TRBD1	CASSLTFTGGARAHEQFF	TGTGCCAGCAGCTTGACGTTTACAGGGGGCGCCAGGGCCCATGAGCAGTTCTTC
.	TRBV18	TRBJ2-1	.	CASSPGGAVSYNEQFF	TGTGCCAGCTCACCAGGGGGGGCCGTCTCCTACAATGAGCAGTTCTTC
.	TRBV6-5	TRBJ2-7	TRBD2	CASSYVAGSYEQYF	TGTGCCAGCAGTTACGTAGCGGGGAGCTACGAGCAGTACTTC
.	TRBV10-3	TRBJ1-1	TRBD1	CAISERQGTGTEAFF	TGTGCCATCAGCGAAAGACAGGGGACGGGCACTGAAGCTTTCTTT
once	TRBV5-4	TRBJ1-1	TRBD1	CASSRDRGRVTEAFF	TGTGCCAGCAGCCGGGACAGGGGACGAGTCACTGAAGCTTTCTTT
.	TRBV7-6	TRBJ1-3	.	CASIKTPSSGNTIYF	TGTGCCAGCATCAAAACCCCCAGCTCTGGAAACACCATATATTTT
.	TRBV5-4	TRBJ2-7	TRBD1	CASSLDQGAREQYF	TGTGCCAGCAGCTTGGATCAGGGGGCGCGAGAGCAGTACTTC
.	TRBV10-1	TRBJ1-1	.	CASSNTGPGAFF	TGCGCCAGCAGCAATACAGGGCCAGGGGCTTTCTTT
.	TRBV7-9	TRBJ2-3	TRBD2	CASSLVRGGRADTQYF	TGTGCCAGCAGCTTAGTGCGGGGGGGGAGAGCAGATACGCAGTATTTT
.	TRBV5-1	TRBJ1-2	.	CASSQTGGGRPYGYTF	TGCGCCAGCAGCCAGACAGGTGGGGGTCGTCCCTATGGCTACACCTTC
.	TRBV19	TRBJ1-2	TRBD1	CASNKDRVEGYTF	TGTGCCAGTAATAAGGACAGGGTAGAAGGCTACACCTTC
.	TRBV6-1	TRBJ2-2	.	CASSDQRSGELFF	TGTGCCAGCAGTGATCAGAGGTCCGGGGAGCTGTTTTTT